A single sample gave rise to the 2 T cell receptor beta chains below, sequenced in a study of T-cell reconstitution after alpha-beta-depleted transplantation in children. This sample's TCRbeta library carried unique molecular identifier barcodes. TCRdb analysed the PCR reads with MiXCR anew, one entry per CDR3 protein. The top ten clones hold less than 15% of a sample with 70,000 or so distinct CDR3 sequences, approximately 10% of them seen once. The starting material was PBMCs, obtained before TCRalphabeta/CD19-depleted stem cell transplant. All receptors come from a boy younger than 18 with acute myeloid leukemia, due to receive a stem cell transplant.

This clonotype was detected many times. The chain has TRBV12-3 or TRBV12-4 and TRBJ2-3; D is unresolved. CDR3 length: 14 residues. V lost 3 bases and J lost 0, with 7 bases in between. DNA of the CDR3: TGTGCCAGCAGTTTCGTATCTAGCACAGATACGCAGTATTTT. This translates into CASSFVSSTDTQYF.

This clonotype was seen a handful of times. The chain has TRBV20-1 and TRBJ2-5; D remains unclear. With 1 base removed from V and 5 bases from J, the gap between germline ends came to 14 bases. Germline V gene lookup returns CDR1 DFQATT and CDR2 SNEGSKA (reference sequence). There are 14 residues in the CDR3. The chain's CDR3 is CSARASRIAETQYF. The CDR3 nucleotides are TGCAGTGCTAGAGCTAGTAGGATCGCGGAGACCCAGTACTTC.